The source of this T cell receptor (beta chain) is a study of metastatic and nonmetastatic thyroid tumors. Across the whole study: Samples came from malignant and benign thyroid patients, and repertoires were compared across blood and tumor or nodule tissue. Study outcomes and limitations: Benign nodules were reported to have significantly lower TCR beta diversity than malignant thyroid tumors, in blood and tumor.

This clone was seen many times. No antigen is known for it. Trimming cost V 0 bases and J 6 bases, with 15 bases left between them. Germline-derived CDR1 and CDR2 are SGHNT and YYREEE (reference sequence). The length of the CDR3 is 15 residues. In the original analysis: Using the CDR3 differences seen across clinicopathological groups, the authors built a distant-metastasis classifier for papillary thyroid cancer, which was meant to discriminate distant-metastatic patients. TCRdb re-processed the PCR reads through MiXCR. The V and J calls come from TCRdb's annotation, not from the publication. The table has about 24,000 clones, approximately 24% seen once. Nobody among the patients had been given any treatment before thyroid surgery.

The TCR originated in a male donor with papillary thyroid cancer or a benign thyroid nodule (not recorded which). Some clones in this sample may be carry-over from other donors' samples. Input material: blood. This chain uses TRBV5-4 with TRBJ2-5, with D hard to call. The CDR3 spells CASSLGNLPAQTQYF. DNA of the CDR3: TGTGCCAGCAGCTTGGGGAACCTCCCTGCGCAGACCCAGTACTTC.